A single sample gave rise to the 11 T cell receptor beta chains below, sequenced in a study of blood T cell repertoires in COVID-19. Data came from immunoSEQ multiplex PCR; TCRdb stores just in-frame clones and leaves some out. Of approximately 200,000 clones in the sample, roughly 85% were seen once. What was sequenced was peripheral blood. The source is a man aged 60 to 75 with acute or convalescent COVID-19.

J is TRBJ1-4 and V is TRBV19; 7 bases match TRBD1. V lost 7 bases, J lost 0 bases, and 8 bases stayed unmatched. Germline CDR1 and CDR2: LNHDA and SQIVND (reference sequence). The CDR3 is 16 residues long. CDR3 sequence: CASTTRGQATNEKLFF. DNA for the CDR3: TGTGCCAGTACAACAAGGGGGCAGGCAACTAATGAAAAACTGTTTTTT.

This chain uses TRBV14 with TRBJ2-1; 12 bases agree with TRBD2. CDR1 is SGHDN, CDR2 FVKESK, per germline. The CDR3 runs 16 residues. J gave up 7 bases and V 4 bases, and 8 bases lay outside the gene matches. The CDR3 DNA follows: TGTGCCAGCAGCCCCCGACTAGCGGGAGTCTCAAATGAGCAGTTCTTC. This gives the protein CASSPRLAGVSNEQFF.

V gene TRBV2 combines with J gene TRBJ2-2; no clear D gene. V was clipped by 4 bases and J by 6 bases, with 9 bases between them. Germline V CDR1 and CDR2: SNHLY, FYNNEI. This CDR3 contains 13 residues. The CDR3 loop reads CASSGTASGELFF. In DNA form, the CDR3 reads TGTGCCAGCAGTGGAACTGCCTCCGGGGAGCTGTTTTTT. The full variable domain, completed using reference TRBV2 and TRBJ2-2, is EPEVTQTPSHQVTQMGQEVILRCVPISNHLYFYWYRQILGQKVEFLVSFYNNEISEKSEIFDDQFSVERPDGSNFTLKIRSTKLEDSAMYFCASSGTASGELFFGEGSRLTVL.

CDR3 amino acids: CAFDIGNQPQHF. Written as DNA, the CDR3 is TGTGCCTTCGACATTGGGAATCAGCCCCAGCATTTT. The chain links TRBV30 to TRBJ1-5; D is unclear. Germline V gene lookup returns CDR1 GTSNPN and CDR2 SVGIG (reference sequence). The CDR3 length is 12 residues. Trimming removed 7 bases from V and 4 bases from J, with 11 bases in between.

This chain uses TRBV28 with TRBJ1-4; D unresolved. This CDR3 has 12 amino acids. Per germline, CDR1 MDHEN and CDR2 SYDVKM. V was trimmed by 6 bases and J by 5 bases, leaving 7 bases between them. DNA for the CDR3: TGTGCCAGCAGATATCGGAATGAAAAACTGTTTTTT. Its translation: CASRYRNEKLFF.

V gene TRBV6-5 combines with J gene TRBJ1-3, with D maybe TRBD1 (6 bases). CDR3 length: 15 amino acids. Trimming left V 6 bases short and J 2 bases short, with 14 bases between. CDR1 is MNHEY, CDR2 SVGAGI, per germline. CDR3 sequence reads: CASSVNRVAGNTIYF. CDR3 nucleotide sequence: TGTGCCAGCAGCGTCAACAGGGTAGCTGGAAACACCATATATTTT.

V and J are TRBV9 and TRBJ2-3; D unclear. Trimming stripped 2 bases from V and 2 bases from J, with 6 bases between. CDR3 length: 13 residues. Germline V gene sequence: CDR1 SGDLS, CDR2 YYNGEE. CDR3 sequence: CASSVRVTDTQYF. CDR3 sequence (DNA): TGTGCCAGCAGCGTCCGAGTCACAGATACGCAGTATTTT.

V is TRBV2 and J is TRBJ2-5; 7 positions agree with TRBD1. With V trimmed by 2 bases and J by 0 bases, 9 bases remained unmatched. The length of the CDR3 is 17 residues. Germline V gene lookup returns CDR1 SNHLY and CDR2 FYNNEI. CDR3 sequence (DNA): TGTGCCAGCAGTGAACAGGGGGTGACACCGTACCAAGAGACCCAGTACTTC. The encoded protein is CASSEQGVTPYQETQYF.

This chain links TRBV6-2 or TRBV6-3 with TRBJ2-5, with 11 bases matching TRBD2. CDR1 and CDR2 (germline): MNHEY, SVGEGT. The CDR3 extends over 17 amino acids. Trimming cost V 0 bases and J 7 bases; bases outside gene matches: 10. DNA of the CDR3: TGTGCCAGCAGTTACTCAGGACTAGCGGGTCATGGTGGGACCCAGTACTTC. The encoded protein is CASSYSGLAGHGGTQYF.

This chain links TRBV19 with TRBJ1-5; D ambiguous. This CDR3 is 16 amino acids long. V lost 9 bases, J lost 2 bases, and 20 bases lay in between. Germline CDR1 reads LNHDA; CDR2 reads SQIVND (reference sequence). The CDR3 bases are TGTGCCAGGACTCGAGGGAGCCAAGAGCGCAATCAGCCCCAGCATTTT. The encoded protein is CARTRGSQERNQPQHF.

The rearrangement links TRBV24-1 to TRBJ2-2; 8 bases fit TRBD1. Per the germline V gene, CDR1 is KGHDR and CDR2 is SFDVKD. The trim removed 6 bases at V and 6 bases at J, leaving 5 bases unmatched. This CDR3 is built from 14 residues. DNA for the CDR3: TGTGCCACCAGTATGGCAGGGGGCCCCGGGGAGCTGTTTTTT. It yields the protein CATSMAGGPGELFF.